The 32 T cell receptor beta chains below come from one sample, sequenced in a study of T-cell memory formation after mild COVID-19 (dated by TCRdb to the early 2020s). Libraries were built with 5' RACE. The sequencing machine was an Illumina NovaSeq 6000. The public reads were reanalyzed by TCRdb: fastp trimming at Q25, MiXCR alignment, in-frame beta chains only. Each CDR3 protein gets just one entry, which takes the most common genes and DNA from the rows behind it. A total of roughly 600,000 distinct CDR3 sequences appear in this sample, roughly 17% of them only once. 12% of the sample rests with the top ten. What was sequenced was PBMCs or a T cell subset sorted from them (not recorded which). The receptors originated from an adult woman who had mild COVID-19 (a few samples of this study predate the infection). The sample titles of this study are shuffled in the database, so cell type and time point are left out; the donor was told from shared clones.

This clonotype was observed a handful of times. The chain carries TRBV27 and TRBJ2-7; D perhaps matches TRBD1 (5 bases). The CDR3 consists of 15 residues. Between the trimmed V and J ends, which lost 5 bases and 2 bases, there was a span of 16 bases. Germline V gene sequence: CDR1 MNHEY, CDR2 SMNVEV (reference sequence). The DNA for the CDR3 is TGTGCCAGCAGTGATGTGGGGCTCGGAACCTACGAGCAGTACTTC. This translates into CASSDVGLGTYEQYF.

The rearrangement joins TRBV24-1 to TRBJ2-1; the match to TRBD2 covers 7 bases. With 4 bases clipped from V and 5 bases from J, the junction kept 10 bases outside the gene matches. Germline V CDR1 and CDR2: KGHDR, SFDVKD. This CDR3 is 16 amino acids long. The CDR3: CATSDHLTSSHNEQFF. DNA for the CDR3: TGTGCCACCAGTGACCACCTGACTAGCTCGCACAATGAGCAGTTCTTC.

V is TRBV6-5 and J is TRBJ2-2; no definite D call. The V gene lost 5 bases and the J gene lost 1 base, with 8 bases spanning the gap. The CDR3 sequence is 14 residues long. Germline V gene data show CDR1 as MNHEY and CDR2 as SVGAGI. The CDR3 nucleotides read TGTGCCAGCAGTAGGAACAGGAACACCGGGGAGCTGTTTTTT. The encoded protein is CASSRNRNTGELFF.

This chain connects TRBV21-1 to TRBJ2-7; the table names TRBD1, a call not compared with the DNA. TRBV21-1 is marked as a pseudogene. There are 16 residues in the CDR3. CDR3 sequence: CASSRRTGTFSYEQYF. CDR3 DNA: TGTGCCAGCAGCCGCCGGACAGGCACTTTCTCCTACGAGCAGTACTTC.

The chain recombines TRBV24-1 with TRBJ2-3, with 10 positions matching TRBD2. The V gene's germline CDR1 is KGHDR and CDR2 SFDVKD. V lost 4 bases and J lost 0; bases outside the gene matches: 3. The length of the CDR3 is 16 residues. CDR3 nucleotides: TGTGCCACCAGTGAGTGGACTAGCGGAAGCACAGATACGCAGTATTTT. It translates to CATSEWTSGSTDTQYF.

This clonotype was seen only a few times. CDR3 sequence (DNA): TGTGCCACCAGTGATCCCCTGACAGGGGGCTCCGGGGAGCTGTTTTTT. Translating gives CATSDPLTGGSGELFF. The V and J genes are TRBV24-1 and TRBJ2-2, with TRBD1 identical over 10 bases. Trimming at V came to 3 bases and at J to 6 bases, leaving 6 bases not matched to a gene. The CDR3 contains 16 residues. Germline V gives CDR1 KGHDR, CDR2 SFDVKD.

This clonotype was counted between two and nine times. The gene calls are TRBV24-1 and TRBJ2-1; 9 bases agree with TRBD1. This CDR3 comprises 16 residues. Germline CDR1 reads KGHDR; CDR2 reads SFDVKD. After removal of 4 bases from V and 2 bases from J, the junction contained 5 bases not matched to a gene. The CDR3 region has the DNA TGTGCCACCAGTGAGACCGGGACAGGGACCTACAATGAGCAGTTCTTC. It codes for CATSETGTGTYNEQFF.

This clonotype occurred many times. The rearrangement links TRBV12-3 or TRBV12-4 to TRBJ1-1, with a tentative D call TRBD1 (5 bases). V was shortened by 1 base and J by 8 bases, with 11 bases between the two germline ends. This CDR3 has 13 residues. The CDR3 here is CASSLGRQTEAFF. CDR3 DNA sequence: TGTGCCAGCAGTTTAGGGAGACAGACAGAAGCTTTCTTT.

This chain connects TRBV5-1 to TRBJ2-5, with a possible D match to TRBD2 (6 bases). Trimming stripped 3 bases from V and 5 bases from J, with 14 bases between. This CDR3 contains 14 residues. Per germline, CDR1 SGHRS and CDR2 YFSETQ. The CDR3 coding sequence is TGCGCCAGCAGCTCCTATTATGGGGGGGAGACCCAGTACTTC. Translating gives CASSSYYGGETQYF. Full variable domain (remainder filled in from reference TRBV5-1 and TRBJ2-5): KAGVTQTPRYLIKTRGQQVTLSCSPISGHRSVSWYQQTPGQGLQFLFEYFSETQRNKGNFPGRFSGRQFSNSRSEMNVSTLELGDSALYLCASSSYYGGETQYFGPGTRLLVL.

The chain joins TRBV12-3 or TRBV12-4 to TRBJ2-5; tentative D call: TRBD1 (6 bases). CDR3 size: 12 residues. Trimming left V 2 bases short and J 9 bases short, with 10 bases between. The CDR3 loop reads CASSLKGVAQYF. In DNA form, the CDR3 reads TGTGCCAGCAGTTTAAAGGGGGTGGCCCAGTACTTC.

A few counts support this clonotype. This sequence joins TRBV3-1 and TRBJ2-2, with D possibly matching TRBD2 (6 bases). CDR1 and CDR2 (germline): LGHDT, YNNKEL (reference sequence). This CDR3 has 18 residues. Trimming removed 3 bases at V and 0 bases at J, with 17 bases between. CDR3 sequence: CASSQGWGGGANTGELFF. CDR3 in DNA: TGTGCCAGCAGCCAGGGATGGGGAGGAGGCGCGAACACCGGGGAGCTGTTTTTT.

The gene calls are TRBV7-9 and TRBJ2-2, with a possible D match to TRBD2 (6 bases). The germline V and J ends were trimmed by 5 bases and 0 bases, with 13 bases remaining between them. The CDR3 totals 16 residues. Germline CDR1 reads SEHNR; CDR2 reads FQNEAQ (reference sequence). CDR3 DNA sequence: TGTGCCAGCAGCCGGGGGACGCGATCGAACACCGGGGAGCTGTTTTTT. Its translation: CASSRGTRSNTGELFF. Full variable domain (rest looked up from reference TRBV7-9 and TRBJ2-2): DTGVSQNPRHKITKRGQNVTFRCDPISEHNRLYWYRQTLGQGPEFLTYFQNEAQLEKSRLLSDRFSAERPKGSFSTLEIQRTEQGDSAMYLCASSRGTRSNTGELFFGEGSRLTVL.

As to this clonotype: A much larger clone lies one base from this, so it may be a read error. The chain uses TRBV7-9 and TRBJ2-6; maybe TRBD1 (6 bases). Trimming pared 5 bases from V and 6 bases from J, leaving 14 bases between. CDR1 and CDR2 (germline): SEHNR, FQNEAQ (reference sequence). The CDR3 has 15 amino acids. For the CDR3, the DNA is TGTGCCAGCAGCCCCTTGGACAGTTCGGCCAACGTCCTGACTTTC. Amino acids: CASSPLDSSANVLTF. The complete variable domain, with remaining parts taken from reference TRBV7-9 and TRBJ2-6, reads DTGVSQNPRHKITKRGQNVTFRCDPISEHNRLYWYRQTLGQGPEFLTYFQNEAQLEKSRLLSDRFSAERPKGSFSTLEIQRTEQGDSAMYLCASSPLDSSANVLTFGAGSRLTVL.

This clonotype was seen only a few times. The V call is TRBV5-1, the J call TRBJ1-1; weak D call: TRBD1 (6 bases). This CDR3 spans 15 amino acids. Trimming removed 4 bases at V and 5 bases at J, with 18 bases between. CDR1 is SGHRS, CDR2 YFSETQ, per germline. This chain's CDR3 is CASSPQGGLRTEAFF. The CDR3 coding sequence is TGCGCCAGCAGCCCCCAAGGGGGGCTGAGGACTGAAGCTTTCTTT. Full variable domain (outside the CDR3, taken from reference TRBV5-1 and TRBJ1-1): KAGVTQTPRYLIKTRGQQVTLSCSPISGHRSVSWYQQTPGQGLQFLFEYFSETQRNKGNFPGRFSGRQFSNSRSEMNVSTLELGDSALYLCASSPQGGLRTEAFFGQGTRLTVV.

This clonotype has a handful of counts. V and J are TRBV15 and TRBJ2-7; D remains ambiguous. The length of the CDR3 is 13 residues. V lost 5 bases and J 5 bases, leaving 13 bases between the germline ends. Germline V gene lookup returns CDR1 LNHNV and CDR2 YYDKDF (reference sequence). DNA of the CDR3: TGTGCCACCAGCGCTCGGGCCCTGGACGAGCAGTACTTC. It translates to CATSARALDEQYF.

The chain is built from TRBV30 and TRBJ1-1; D gene unclear. There are 15 residues in the CDR3. CDR1 is GTSNPN, CDR2 SVGIG, per germline (reference sequence). The V and J ends lost 7 bases and 0 bases respectively, with 18 bases between them. CDR3 DNA sequence: TGTGCCTCCACCCCCCCGGGAGTCATGAACACTGAAGCTTTCTTT. Residues: CASTPPGVMNTEAFF.

This clonotype has only a few counts. The V gene is TRBV7-9, the J gene TRBJ1-4; D gene ambiguous. The V gene's germline CDR1 is SEHNR and CDR2 FQNEAQ (reference sequence). This CDR3 has 12 amino acids. V was trimmed by 5 bases and J by 14 bases, leaving 15 bases between them. This CDR3 is CASSPSSGPLFF. The CDR3 DNA follows: TGTGCCAGCAGCCCTTCGTCGGGCCCTCTGTTTTTT. The whole variable domain, filled in from reference TRBV7-9 and TRBJ1-4, reads DTGVSQNPRHKITKRGQNVTFRCDPISEHNRLYWYRQTLGQGPEFLTYFQNEAQLEKSRLLSDRFSAERPKGSFSTLEIQRTEQGDSAMYLCASSPSSGPLFFGSGTQLSVL.

The V and J genes are TRBV5-5 and TRBJ1-1; perhaps TRBD1 as D (5 bases). The V and J ends lost 4 bases and 11 bases respectively, with 21 bases between them. The CDR3 is 14 amino acids. Germline CDR1 reads SGHKS; CDR2 reads YYEKEE (reference sequence). The CDR3 spells CASSLGPPLGEAFF. As DNA, the CDR3 is TGTGCCAGCAGCCTAGGGCCGCCGTTAGGGGAGGCTTTCTTT.

This clonotype was detected many times. The chain recombines TRBV29-1 with TRBJ2-3; TRBD2 agrees at 11 bases. CDR1 is SQVTM, CDR2 ANQGSEA, per germline. CDR3 length equals 14 residues. Losses at the gene ends were 6 bases for V and 4 bases for J; bases not matched to a gene: 6. The CDR3 sequence: CSVLAGGSADTQYF. Here the CDR3 DNA reads TGCAGCGTCCTAGCGGGAGGCTCCGCAGATACGCAGTATTTT.

The sample holds a few counts of this clonotype. The J gene is TRBJ2-7, the V gene TRBV7-2; TRBD1 or TRBD2 may be the D gene (5 bases each). CDR1 SGHTA and CDR2 FQGNSA come from the germline V gene. This CDR3 is 15 amino acids long. V lost 6 bases, J lost 1 base, and 16 bases lay in between. The CDR3 is CASRLSGSASYEQYF. The CDR3 DNA is TGTGCCAGCAGGCTCTCAGGGAGCGCTTCCTACGAGCAGTACTTC.

CDR3 residues: CASSLGGSASYNEQFF. In nucleotides, the CDR3 is TGTGCCAGCAGCTTAGGCGGGAGCGCCTCCTACAATGAGCAGTTCTTC. This chain joins TRBV9 and TRBJ2-1; the match to TRBD2 covers 7 bases. V shed 4 bases, J shed 0 bases, and the junction held 7 bases outside the gene matches. Germline V gene lookup returns CDR1 SGDLS and CDR2 YYNGEE. The CDR3 sequence is 16 residues long.

The sample holds a few counts of this clonotype. The V call is TRBV12-3 or TRBV12-4, the J call TRBJ1-1; D is unresolved. The V end was cut by 2 bases, the J end by 3 bases, with 13 bases between. The CDR3 runs 15 residues. CDR3 protein: CASSLWATRDTEAFF. CDR3 nucleotide sequence: TGTGCCAGCAGTTTATGGGCGACGAGGGACACTGAAGCTTTCTTT.

V usage is TRBV4-3 and J usage is TRBJ2-2, with 9 bases identical to TRBD2. V was pared by 0 bases and J by 4 bases, with 9 bases of the junction left unmatched. The CDR3 totals 18 residues. Germline V lookup: CDR1 LGHNA, CDR2 YSLEER. The DNA for the CDR3 is TGCGCCAGCAGCCAAGATGTCGCGGGGGGGCCGGCCACCGGGGAGCTGTTTTTT. This translates into CASSQDVAGGPATGELFF.

This clonotype has more than one count but fewer than ten. The chain combines TRBV5-1 with TRBJ2-1; D is undetermined. Germline CDR1 SGHRS, CDR2 YFSETQ. This CDR3 region has 14 residues. V was shortened by 1 base and J by 8 bases, with 13 bases between the two germline ends. The CDR3, as DNA: TGCGCCAGCAGCTTGTCCCCCAAAGAAGATGAGCAGTTCTTC. Translation gives CASSLSPKEDEQFF.

This clonotype has just a few counts. This sequence joins TRBV5-5 and TRBJ2-7; 13 positions match TRBD2. Trimming took 4 bases from V and 5 from J; bases not matched to a gene: 6. Germline V gives CDR1 SGHKS, CDR2 YYEKEE (reference sequence). The CDR3 loop spans 15 amino acids. DNA for the CDR3: TGTGCCAGCAGCCCTGGACTAGCGGGAGCAAACGAGCAGTACTTC. It yields the protein CASSPGLAGANEQYF.

In its sample, this clonotype was seen a few times. The gene calls are TRBV24-1 and TRBJ1-5; TRBD1 might be the D (6 bases). The V gene's germline CDR1 is KGHDR and CDR2 SFDVKD. The CDR3 is made up of 15 amino acids. The V end was cut by 4 bases, the J end by 4 bases, with 13 bases between. The chain's CDR3 is CATSDPRDKNQPQHF. Written as DNA, the CDR3 is TGTGCCACCAGTGACCCCCGGGACAAAAATCAGCCCCAGCATTTT.

The V call is TRBV9, the J call TRBJ1-1; maybe TRBD1 (6 bases). CDR3 size: 15 residues. Trimming left V 3 bases short and J 5 bases short, with 17 bases between. From germline, CDR1 is SGDLS and CDR2 YYNGEE. The DNA for the CDR3 is TGTGCCAGCAGCGGAAGAAGGGGGATGTCGACTGAAGCTTTCTTT. Translation: CASSGRRGMSTEAFF. Filled out from reference TRBV9 and TRBJ1-1, the complete variable domain reads DSGVTQTPKHLITATGQRVTLRCSPRSGDLSVYWYQQSLDQGLQFLIQYYNGEERAKGNILERFSAQQFPDLHSELNLSSLELGDSALYFCASSGRRGMSTEAFFGQGTRLTVV.

The rearrangement links TRBV20-1 to TRBJ2-7; TRBD2 matches at 16 bases. Germline CDR1 DFQATT, CDR2 SNEGSKA (reference sequence). CDR3 length equals 14 residues. V lost 3 bases and J lost 9; bases outside the gene matches: 5. The CDR3 here is CSARGLAGGPRQYF. CDR3 nucleotide sequence: TGCAGTGCTAGGGGACTAGCGGGAGGGCCCCGGCAGTACTTC.

V gene TRBV11-2 combines with J gene TRBJ2-7, with 10 bases lining up with TRBD2. Per germline, CDR1 SGHAT and CDR2 FQNNGV. The ends lost 4 bases at V and 3 bases at J; junction bases unmatched: 9. The CDR3 runs 16 residues. The CDR3 loop reads CASSWWSGGDHYEQYF. The CDR3 DNA is TGTGCCAGCAGCTGGTGGAGCGGGGGGGACCACTACGAGCAGTACTTC.

This clonotype turned up a few times. J is TRBJ2-5 and V is TRBV7-9, with D possibly being TRBD2 (5 bases). Trimming shortened V by 4 bases and J by 1 base, and 10 bases separated the two germline ends. The CDR3 contains 14 residues. Germline V gene data show CDR1 as SEHNR and CDR2 as FQNEAQ (reference sequence). The DNA for the CDR3 is TGTGCCAGCAGCTCTCCGGGATTCCAAGAGACCCAGTACTTC. Its protein product is CASSSPGFQETQYF.

This clonotype was recorded a few times. The CDR3, as DNA: TGTGCCAGCAGCCCCGCGGATTCCCGAAACAAGTACTTC. Translating it yields CASSPADSRNKYF. This rearrangement joins TRBV12-3 or TRBV12-4 to TRBJ2-4; no firm D call. V lost 6 bases to trimming and J lost 14 bases, with 20 bases between them. The CDR3 totals 13 residues.

The table lists this clonotype with a count of one. The chain couples TRBV7-2 to TRBJ1-1, with TRBD1 matching over 7 bases. J lost 5 bases, V lost 5 bases, and 8 bases had no gene match. The CDR3 spans 14 residues. Per germline, CDR1 SGHTA and CDR2 FQGNSA. CDR3 in amino acids: CASSPVGTVTEAFF. The CDR3 DNA reads as TGTGCCAGCAGCCCCGTGGGGACAGTAACTGAAGCTTTCTTT.